This T cell receptor beta chain originates from a study of blood T cell repertoires in COVID-19. Study-level information: PBMCs, B-cell-depleted T cells, or T cells were the source of the cDNA or gDNA that made up the material.

Clones were read by immunoSEQ multiplex PCR, and TCRdb kept only the in-frame ones, dropping some. The sample holds 100,000 to 150,000 clones, about four fifths seen once. The germline gives CDR1 SGHRS, CDR2 YFSETQ. V was pared by 5 bases and J by 6 bases, with 2 bases of the junction left unmatched. The CDR3 runs 14 residues. This clone was seen just once. The genes are TRBV5-1 and TRBJ1-6, with 10 bases aligning to TRBD1. The clonotype originates from a man aged 35 to 55 with active or convalescent COVID-19. The sample taken for sequencing was peripheral blood. The DNA for the CDR3 is TGCGCCAGCAGTCGGGACAGGGGTAATTCACCCCTCCACTTT. Protein product: CASSRDRGNSPLHF.